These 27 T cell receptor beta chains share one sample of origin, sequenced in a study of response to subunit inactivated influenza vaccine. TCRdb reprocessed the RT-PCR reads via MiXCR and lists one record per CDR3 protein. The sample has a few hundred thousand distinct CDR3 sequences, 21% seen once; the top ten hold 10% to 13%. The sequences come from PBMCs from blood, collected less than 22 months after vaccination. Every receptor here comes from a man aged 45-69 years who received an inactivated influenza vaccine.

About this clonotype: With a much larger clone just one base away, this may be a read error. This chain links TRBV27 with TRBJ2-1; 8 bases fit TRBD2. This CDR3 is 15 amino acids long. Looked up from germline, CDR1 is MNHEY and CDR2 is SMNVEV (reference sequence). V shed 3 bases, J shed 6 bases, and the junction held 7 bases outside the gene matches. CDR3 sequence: CASSLTIGGANEQFF. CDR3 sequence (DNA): TGTGCCAGCAGTTTGACTATCGGGGGGGCCAATGAGCAGTTCTTC.

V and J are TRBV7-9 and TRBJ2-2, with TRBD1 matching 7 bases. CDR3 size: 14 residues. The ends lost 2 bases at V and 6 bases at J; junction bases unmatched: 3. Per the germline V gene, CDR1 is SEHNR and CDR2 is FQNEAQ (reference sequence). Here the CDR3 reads CASSLTGVAGELFF. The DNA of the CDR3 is TGTGCCAGCAGCTTAACAGGGGTTGCCGGGGAGCTGTTTTTT.

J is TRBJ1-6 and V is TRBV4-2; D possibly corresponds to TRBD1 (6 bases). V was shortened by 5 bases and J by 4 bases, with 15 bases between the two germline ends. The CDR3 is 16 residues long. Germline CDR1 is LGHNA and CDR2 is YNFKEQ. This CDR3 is CASSGGGDIYNSPLHF. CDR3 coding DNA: TGTGCCAGCAGCGGGGGCGGGGACATTTATAATTCACCCCTCCACTTT.

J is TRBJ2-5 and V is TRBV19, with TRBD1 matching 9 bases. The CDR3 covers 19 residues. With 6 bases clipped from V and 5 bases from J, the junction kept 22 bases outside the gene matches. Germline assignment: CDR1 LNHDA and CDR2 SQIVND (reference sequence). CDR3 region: CASRETPRTGAYWGETQYF. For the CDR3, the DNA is TGTGCCAGTAGAGAGACCCCCCGGACAGGGGCGTACTGGGGGGAGACCCAGTACTTC.

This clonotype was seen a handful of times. The CDR3 sequence: CASSLRTGGYNSPLHF. The DNA for the CDR3 is TGTGCCAGCAGTCTTCGGACAGGGGGGTACAATTCACCCCTCCACTTT. The V gene is TRBV7-2, the J gene TRBJ1-6, with 10 bases aligning to TRBD1. Per the germline V gene, CDR1 is SGHTA and CDR2 is FQGNSA. The CDR3 runs 16 residues. The V and J ends lost 6 bases and 7 bases, in that order; junction bases with no gene match: 9.

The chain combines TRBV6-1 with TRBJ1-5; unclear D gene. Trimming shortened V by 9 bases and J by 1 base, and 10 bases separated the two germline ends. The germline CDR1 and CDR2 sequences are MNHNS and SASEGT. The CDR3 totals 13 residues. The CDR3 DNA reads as TGTGCCAGTGCAATGTGGAGCAATCAGCCCCAGCATTTT. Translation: CASAMWSNQPQHF.

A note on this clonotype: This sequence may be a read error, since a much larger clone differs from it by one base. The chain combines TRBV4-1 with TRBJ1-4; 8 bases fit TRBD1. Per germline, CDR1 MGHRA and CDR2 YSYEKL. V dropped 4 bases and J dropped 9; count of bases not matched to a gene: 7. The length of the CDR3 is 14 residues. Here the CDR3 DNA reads TGCGCCAGCAGCCCGCCGGGACAGGAGAAAAAACTGTTTTTT. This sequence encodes CASSPPGQEKKLFF.

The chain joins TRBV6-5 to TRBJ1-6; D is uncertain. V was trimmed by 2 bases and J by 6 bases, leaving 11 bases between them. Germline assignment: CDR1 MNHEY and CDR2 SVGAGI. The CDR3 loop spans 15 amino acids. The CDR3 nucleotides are TGTGCCAGCAGTTACACGAGAGATAGTAATTCACCCCTCCACTTT. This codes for CASSYTRDSNSPLHF.

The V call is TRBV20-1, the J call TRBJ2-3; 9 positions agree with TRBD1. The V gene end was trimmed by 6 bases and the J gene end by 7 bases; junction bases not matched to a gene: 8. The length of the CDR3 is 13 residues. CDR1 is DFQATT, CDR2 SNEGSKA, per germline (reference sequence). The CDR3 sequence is CSARTGGVNTQYF. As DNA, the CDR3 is TGCAGTGCGAGAACAGGGGGCGTAAATACGCAGTATTTT.

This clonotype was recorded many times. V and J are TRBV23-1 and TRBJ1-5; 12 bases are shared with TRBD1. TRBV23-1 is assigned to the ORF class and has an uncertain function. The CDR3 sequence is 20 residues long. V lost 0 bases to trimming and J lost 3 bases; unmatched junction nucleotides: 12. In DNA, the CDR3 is TGCGCCAGCAGTCAATCAGACCGGGACAGGGGGCTGATGCCCAATCAGCCCCAGCATTTT. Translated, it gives CASSQSDRDRGLMPNQPQHF.

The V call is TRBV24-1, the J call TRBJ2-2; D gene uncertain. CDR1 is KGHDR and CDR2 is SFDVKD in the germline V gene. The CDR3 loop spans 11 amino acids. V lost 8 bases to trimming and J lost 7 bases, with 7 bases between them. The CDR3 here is CATKGFGELFF. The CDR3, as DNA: TGTGCCACCAAGGGTTTCGGGGAGCTGTTTTTT.

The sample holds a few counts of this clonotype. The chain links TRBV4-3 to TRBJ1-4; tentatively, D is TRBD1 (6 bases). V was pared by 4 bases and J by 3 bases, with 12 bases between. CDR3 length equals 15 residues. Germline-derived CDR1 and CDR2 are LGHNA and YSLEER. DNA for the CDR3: TGCGCCAGCAGCCTCCTCAGGGGTTCTAATGAAAAACTGTTTTTT. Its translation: CASSLLRGSNEKLFF.

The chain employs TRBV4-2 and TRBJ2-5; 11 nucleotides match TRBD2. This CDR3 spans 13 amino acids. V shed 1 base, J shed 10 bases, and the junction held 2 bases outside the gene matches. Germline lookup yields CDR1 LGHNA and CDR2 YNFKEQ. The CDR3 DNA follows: TGTGCCAGCAGCCAAGCACTAGCGGGGGACCAGTACTTC. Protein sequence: CASSQALAGDQYF.

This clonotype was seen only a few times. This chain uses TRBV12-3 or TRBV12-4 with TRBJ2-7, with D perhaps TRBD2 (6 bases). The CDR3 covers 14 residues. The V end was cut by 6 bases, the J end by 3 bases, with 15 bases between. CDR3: CASSPQRRGYEQYF. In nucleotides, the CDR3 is TGTGCCAGCAGCCCTCAGCGGCGGGGCTACGAGCAGTACTTC.

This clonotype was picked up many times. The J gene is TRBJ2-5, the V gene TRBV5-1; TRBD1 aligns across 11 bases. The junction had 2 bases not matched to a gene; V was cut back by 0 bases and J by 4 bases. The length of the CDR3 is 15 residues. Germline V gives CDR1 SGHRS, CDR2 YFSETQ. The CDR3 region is CASSLGDRGRETQYF. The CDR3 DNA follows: TGCGCCAGCAGCTTGGGGGACAGGGGGAGAGAGACCCAGTACTTC.

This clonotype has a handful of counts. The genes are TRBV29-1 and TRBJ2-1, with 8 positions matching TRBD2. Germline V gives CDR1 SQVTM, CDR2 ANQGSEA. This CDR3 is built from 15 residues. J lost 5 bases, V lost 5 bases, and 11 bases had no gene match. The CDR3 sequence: CSVNYLAGRNNEQFF. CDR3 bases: TGCAGCGTTAACTATCTAGCGGGCCGAAACAATGAGCAGTTCTTC.

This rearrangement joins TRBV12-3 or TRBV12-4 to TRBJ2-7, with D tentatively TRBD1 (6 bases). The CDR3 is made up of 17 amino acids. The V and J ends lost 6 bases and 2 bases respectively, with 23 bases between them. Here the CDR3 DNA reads TGTGCCAGCAGCACAACGGACAGTCGTCTTCCTACCTACGAGCAGTACTTC. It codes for CASSTTDSRLPTYEQYF.

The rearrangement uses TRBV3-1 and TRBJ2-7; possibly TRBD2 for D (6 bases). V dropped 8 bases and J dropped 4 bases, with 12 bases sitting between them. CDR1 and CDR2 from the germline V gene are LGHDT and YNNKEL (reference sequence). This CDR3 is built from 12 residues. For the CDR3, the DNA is TGTGCCAGCGGGGGGAGTAGATACGAGCAGTACTTC. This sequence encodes CASGGSRYEQYF.

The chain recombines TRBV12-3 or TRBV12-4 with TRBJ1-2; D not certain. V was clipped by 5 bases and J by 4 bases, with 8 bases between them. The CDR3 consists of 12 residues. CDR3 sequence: CASSQYSYGYTF. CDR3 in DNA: TGTGCCAGCAGTCAATACAGCTATGGCTACACCTTC.

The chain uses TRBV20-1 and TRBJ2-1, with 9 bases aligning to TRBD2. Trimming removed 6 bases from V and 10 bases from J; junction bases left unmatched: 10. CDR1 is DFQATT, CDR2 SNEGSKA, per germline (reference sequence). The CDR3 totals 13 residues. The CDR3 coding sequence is TGCAGTGCCGAAGTAGGGCTAGCGGGAGAGCAGTTCTTC. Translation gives CSAEVGLAGEQFF.

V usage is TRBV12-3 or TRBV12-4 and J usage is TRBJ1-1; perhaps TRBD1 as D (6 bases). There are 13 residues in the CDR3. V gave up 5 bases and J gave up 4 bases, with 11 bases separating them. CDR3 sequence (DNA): TGTGCCAGCAGTACGACAGGTTTCACTGAAGCTTTCTTT. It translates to CASSTTGFTEAFF.

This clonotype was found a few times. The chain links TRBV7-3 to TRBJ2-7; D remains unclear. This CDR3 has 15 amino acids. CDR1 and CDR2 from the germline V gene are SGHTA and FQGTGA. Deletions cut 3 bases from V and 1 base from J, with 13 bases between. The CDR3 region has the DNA TGTGCCAGCAGCTTCATTCCCGTTCCATCCTACGAGCAGTACTTC. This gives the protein CASSFIPVPSYEQYF.

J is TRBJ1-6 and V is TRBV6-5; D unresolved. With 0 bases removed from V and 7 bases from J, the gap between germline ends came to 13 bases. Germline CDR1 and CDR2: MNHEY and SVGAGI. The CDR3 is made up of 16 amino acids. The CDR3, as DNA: TGTGCCAGCAGTTACTCTTTCCGGGCCCAAAATTCACCCCTCCACTTT. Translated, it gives CASSYSFRAQNSPLHF.

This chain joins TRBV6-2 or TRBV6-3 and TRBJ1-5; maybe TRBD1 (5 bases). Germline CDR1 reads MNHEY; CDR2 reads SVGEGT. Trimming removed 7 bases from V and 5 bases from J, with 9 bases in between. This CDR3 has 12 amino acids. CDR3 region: CASTDRYQPQHF. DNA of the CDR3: TGTGCCAGCACCGACAGATATCAGCCCCAGCATTTT.

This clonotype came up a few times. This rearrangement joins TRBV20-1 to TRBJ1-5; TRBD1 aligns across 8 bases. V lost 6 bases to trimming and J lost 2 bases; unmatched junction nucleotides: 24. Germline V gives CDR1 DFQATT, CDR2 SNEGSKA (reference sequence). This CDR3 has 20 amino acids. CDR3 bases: TGCAGTGCACCCGGCACAGGGGGGTACGGGGGGGTCCTTGGCAATCAGCCCCAGCATTTT. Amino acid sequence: CSAPGTGGYGGVLGNQPQHF.

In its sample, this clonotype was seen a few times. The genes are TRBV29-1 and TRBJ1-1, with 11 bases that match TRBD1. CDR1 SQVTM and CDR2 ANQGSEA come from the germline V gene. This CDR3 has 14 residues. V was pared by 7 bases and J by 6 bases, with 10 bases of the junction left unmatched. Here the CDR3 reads CSAEEGQGGAEAFF. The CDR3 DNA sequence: TGCAGCGCCGAAGAGGGACAGGGGGGCGCTGAAGCTTTCTTT.

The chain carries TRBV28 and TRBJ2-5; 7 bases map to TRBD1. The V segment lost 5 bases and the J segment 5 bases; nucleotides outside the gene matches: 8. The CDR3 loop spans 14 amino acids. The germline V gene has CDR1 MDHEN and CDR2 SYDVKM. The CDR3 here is CASSRSQGVETQYF. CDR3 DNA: TGTGCCAGCAGTCGTTCCCAGGGGGTTGAGACCCAGTACTTC.